This T cell receptor (beta chain) was documented in a study of blood T cell repertoires in COVID-19. Background on the study: Italy, Spain and the United States were the sources of the convalescent and acute COVID-19 samples. PBMCs, B-cell-depleted T cells, or T cells were the source of the cDNA or gDNA that made up the material.

This CDR3 is built from 15 residues. Deletions cut 4 bases from V and 5 bases from J, with 12 bases between. CDR1 and CDR2 (germline): SNHLY, FYNNEI. The study recruited people aged about 18 to 90 years across approximately 25 US areas. Exposed participants encountered a COVID-19 case during the 2 weeks preceding study entry. The protocol was immunoSEQ multiplex PCR, while the TCRdb copy is restricted to in-frame clones and leaves out a portion. In the table there are roughly 240,000 clones, 75% to 90% of which are singletons. The source of this sequence is a man aged 45-65 years who had been exposed to COVID-19. The chain has TRBV2 and TRBJ1-6; TRBD1 is a possible D gene (6 bases). Specimen: PBMCs or T cells enriched from blood (not recorded which). The CDR3 is CASSGQGSNNSPLHF. DNA for the CDR3: TGTGCCAGCAGTGGGCAGGGGTCCAATAATTCACCCCTCCACTTT.